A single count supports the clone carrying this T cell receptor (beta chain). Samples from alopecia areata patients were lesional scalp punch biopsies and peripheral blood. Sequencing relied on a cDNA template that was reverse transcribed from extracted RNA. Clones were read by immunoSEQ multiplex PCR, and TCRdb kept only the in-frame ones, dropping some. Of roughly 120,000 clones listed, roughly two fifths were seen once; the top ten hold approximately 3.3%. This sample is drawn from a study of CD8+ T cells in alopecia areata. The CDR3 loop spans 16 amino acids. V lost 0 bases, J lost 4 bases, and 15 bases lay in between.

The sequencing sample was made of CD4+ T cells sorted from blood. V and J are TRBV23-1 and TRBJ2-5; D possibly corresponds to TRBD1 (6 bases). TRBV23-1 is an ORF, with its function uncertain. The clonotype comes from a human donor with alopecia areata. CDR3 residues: CASSQSGAAGAETQYF. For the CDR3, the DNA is TGCGCCAGCAGTCAATCGGGGGCGGCAGGGGCAGAGACCCAGTACTTC.